The 20 T cell receptor beta chains below all came from one sample that was sequenced in a study of cytomegalovirus exposure and HLA in healthy donors. PCR employed 60 Vbeta and 13 Jbeta primers. Profiling relied on immunoSEQ multiplex PCR, and the TCRdb table lists in-frame clones only, not all of them. In the table there are 100,000 to 150,000 clones, approximately 80% of which are singletons. Source material: PBMCs. These receptors were collected from a woman aged 35 to 49 in good health and CMV-seronegative.

CDR3 sequence reads: CASSSGGGVHRELFF. CDR3 DNA: TGTGCCAGCAGCTCAGGCGGGGGAGTACACCGGGAGCTGTTTTTT. J is TRBJ2-2 and V is TRBV7-3; 7 nucleotides align to TRBD2. Trimming cost V 4 bases and J 9 bases; bases outside gene matches: 11. In germline, CDR1 is SGHTA, CDR2 FQGTGA. The CDR3 has 15 residues.

The rearrangement joins TRBV29-1 to TRBJ2-3, with D perhaps matching TRBD1 (6 bases). The germline gives CDR1 SQVTM, CDR2 ANQGSEA. The CDR3 covers 14 residues. Trimming cost V 5 bases and J 3 bases, with 15 bases left between them. The CDR3 bases are TGCAGCGTTAAAAGGCAGGGGCAGACAGATACGCAGTATTTT. Translated: CSVKRQGQTDTQYF.

V gene TRBV11-3 combines with J gene TRBJ2-3; TRBD1 aligns across 7 bases. From germline, CDR1 is SGHNT and CDR2 YENEEA. Trimming removed 6 bases from V and 2 bases from J; junction bases left unmatched: 5. The CDR3 has 14 residues. As DNA, the CDR3 is TGTGCCAGCAGTTTACAGGGGCCCACAGATACGCAGTATTTT. It yields the protein CASSLQGPTDTQYF. The complete variable domain, with remaining parts taken from reference TRBV11-3 and TRBJ2-3, reads EAGVVQSPRYKIIEKKQPVAFWCNPISGHNTLYWYLQNLGQGPELLIRYENEEAVDDSQLPKDRFSAERLKGVDSTLKIQPAELGDSAVYLCASSLQGPTDTQYFGPGTRLTVL.

The genes are TRBV5-8 and TRBJ2-7, with a possible D match to TRBD1 (7 bases). Trimming took off 5 bases at V and 5 bases at J, with 14 bases between the two ends. CDR1 and CDR2 (germline): SGHTS, YDEGEE. This CDR3 spans 13 amino acids. The chain's CDR3 is CASSSRGANEQYF. The CDR3 DNA is TGTGCCAGCAGTTCCAGGGGGGCCAACGAGCAGTACTTC.

The chain combines TRBV30 with TRBJ2-3; 8 positions match TRBD1. Germline assignment: CDR1 GTSNPN and CDR2 SVGIG (reference sequence). J was trimmed by 2 bases and V by 0 bases; bases with no gene match: 16. The CDR3 is 19 residues long. CDR3: CAWSVSRDRPREFTDTQYF. CDR3 nucleotides: TGTGCCTGGAGTGTAAGTAGGGACAGGCCCAGGGAGTTCACAGATACGCAGTATTTT.

This clone occurred a few times. The J gene is TRBJ1-5, the V gene TRBV6-6; 7 bases are a match to TRBD1. The CDR3 is made up of 16 amino acids. V shed 5 bases and J 6 bases; nucleotides not matched to a gene: 13. Per germline, CDR1 MNHNY and CDR2 SVGAGI (reference sequence). The CDR3 loop is CASSTRGTAVRQPQHF. The DNA for the CDR3 is TGTGCCAGCAGTACACGGGGGACAGCTGTACGTCAGCCCCAGCATTTT.

J is TRBJ1-6 and V is TRBV5-1, with D perhaps TRBD1 (5 bases). Trimming removed 0 bases at V and 4 bases at J, with 8 bases between. Germline CDR1 and CDR2: SGHRS and YFSETQ. The CDR3 contains 15 residues. The CDR3 spells CASSLEGVYNSPLHF. The CDR3 region has the DNA TGCGCCAGCAGCTTGGAAGGGGTGTATAATTCACCCCTCCACTTT. Full variable domain (rest looked up from reference TRBV5-1 and TRBJ1-6): KAGVTQTPRYLIKTRGQQVTLSCSPISGHRSVSWYQQTPGQGLQFLFEYFSETQRNKGNFPGRFSGRQFSNSRSEMNVSTLELGDSALYLCASSLEGVYNSPLHFGNGTRLTVT.

This chain joins TRBV4-1 and TRBJ2-7, with D possibly being TRBD2 (6 bases). Germline V gives CDR1 MGHRA, CDR2 YSYEKL. The CDR3 sequence is 15 residues long. V dropped 0 bases and J dropped 4 bases, with 13 bases sitting between them. CDR3 DNA sequence: TGCGCCAGCAGCCAAGATCGTGGTAGCGGATACGAGCAGTACTTC. It codes for CASSQDRGSGYEQYF.

This chain connects TRBV15 to TRBJ2-3, with TRBD2 matching over 14 bases. V shed 0 bases, J shed 5 bases, and the junction held 7 bases outside the gene matches. This CDR3 has 18 residues. Germline CDR1 and CDR2: LNHNV and YYDKDF (reference sequence). The CDR3 here is CATSRELTSGGGLDTQYF. For the CDR3, the DNA is TGTGCCACCAGCAGAGAGTTGACTAGCGGGGGGGGCTTAGATACGCAGTATTTT.

This chain's CDR3 is CASSLGLRDTGELFF. The CDR3 nucleotides are TGCGCCAGCAGCTTGGGGCTCCGGGACACCGGGGAGCTGTTTTTT. J is TRBJ2-2 and V is TRBV5-1; D not resolved. Germline-derived CDR1 and CDR2 are SGHRS and YFSETQ. V lost 0 bases, J lost 3 bases, and 9 bases lay in between. This CDR3 comprises 15 residues. Complete variable domain (other parts from reference TRBV5-1 and TRBJ2-2): KAGVTQTPRYLIKTRGQQVTLSCSPISGHRSVSWYQQTPGQGLQFLFEYFSETQRNKGNFPGRFSGRQFSNSRSEMNVSTLELGDSALYLCASSLGLRDTGELFFGEGSRLTVL.

This clone has more than one count but fewer than ten. This chain uses TRBV6-6 with TRBJ1-4; a possible D gene is TRBD1 (6 bases). The CDR3 spans 13 residues. CDR1 is MNHNY, CDR2 SVGAGI, per germline (reference sequence). Trimming pared 0 bases from V and 12 bases from J, leaving 11 bases between. CDR3 DNA sequence: TGTGCCAGCAGTTACTCGCAGGGGAGAGAACTGTTTTTT. Its translation is CASSYSQGRELFF.

The rearrangement uses TRBV2 and TRBJ1-5; 11 bases line up with TRBD1. Germline trimming cut 6 bases from V and 6 bases from J; bases unmatched to any gene: 4. The CDR3 is 14 residues long. Germline lookup yields CDR1 SNHLY and CDR2 FYNNEI. CDR3 in amino acids: CASRRTGGTQPQHF. In nucleotides, the CDR3 is TGTGCCAGCAGGCGGACAGGGGGCACTCAGCCCCAGCATTTT.

The chain's CDR3 is CASSLTGEDTQYF. The CDR3 bases are TGTGCCAGCAGCTTAACGGGGGAAGATACGCAGTATTTT. The V and J genes are TRBV7-6 and TRBJ2-3; tentatively, D is TRBD2 (6 bases). V was clipped by 2 bases and J by 5 bases, with 8 bases between them. The CDR3 has 13 amino acids. In germline, CDR1 is SGHVS, CDR2 FNYEAQ.

The gene calls are TRBV27 and TRBJ1-2; D is possibly TRBD1 (6 bases). Trimming left V 5 bases short and J 1 base short, with 11 bases between. CDR1 is MNHEY and CDR2 is SMNVEV in the germline V gene (reference sequence). The CDR3 totals 14 residues. CDR3 region: CASSLDSRNYGYTF. For the CDR3, the DNA is TGTGCCAGCAGTCTGGACAGCCGTAACTATGGCTACACCTTC.

This clone was observed a few times. J is TRBJ1-6 and V is TRBV6-5; D gene ambiguous. Per the germline V gene, CDR1 is MNHEY and CDR2 is SVGAGI. Trimming took 6 bases from V and 8 from J, leaving 14 bases between them. CDR3 length equals 14 residues. The CDR3 reads CASRGGRAYSPLHF. The CDR3 DNA sequence: TGTGCCAGCAGGGGCGGGAGGGCTTATTCACCCCTCCACTTT.

This clone has just a few counts. The chain employs TRBV23-1 and TRBJ2-3, with D tentatively TRBD1 (6 bases). TRBV23-1 is an ORF for which the function is uncertain. This CDR3 has 15 amino acids. V was trimmed by 4 bases and J by 3 bases, leaving 14 bases between them. The CDR3, as DNA: TGCGCCAGCAGTCCCACAGGGAACGGGACAGATACGCAGTATTTT. Translation gives CASSPTGNGTDTQYF.

This chain uses TRBV5-8 with TRBJ2-5, with D perhaps TRBD2 (5 bases). Between the trimmed V and J ends, which lost 4 bases and 4 bases, there was a span of 17 bases. The CDR3 length is 15 residues. In germline, CDR1 is SGHTS, CDR2 YDEGEE. The CDR3 DNA follows: TGTGCCAGCAGCCGGGGAAGGACCACAACAGAGACCCAGTACTTC. It encodes CASSRGRTTTETQYF.

The chain carries TRBV27 and TRBJ2-7; perhaps TRBD1 as D (5 bases). Trimming left V 2 bases short and J 4 bases short, with 12 bases between. This CDR3 region has 14 residues. Germline V CDR1 and CDR2: MNHEY, SMNVEV (reference sequence). CDR3 coding DNA: TGTGCCAGCAGTTTAGGGCAGGGTAGGTACGAGCAGTACTTC. Amino acid sequence: CASSLGQGRYEQYF.

The genes are TRBV9 and TRBJ1-1, with 8 nucleotides matching TRBD1. The CDR3 spans 17 residues. Losses at the gene ends were 0 bases for V and 6 bases for J; bases not matched to a gene: 13. CDR1 is SGDLS and CDR2 is YYNGEE in the germline V gene. CDR3 DNA sequence: TGTGCCAGCAGCGTAGGGGCCAGGGGGCCTCGGGCTTCTGAAGCTTTCTTT. Protein product: CASSVGARGPRASEAFF.

The chain employs TRBV5-1 and TRBJ1-2; 8 nucleotides line up with TRBD1. With 0 bases clipped from V and 0 bases from J, the junction kept 4 bases outside the gene matches. The germline V gene has CDR1 SGHRS and CDR2 YFSETQ. The CDR3 sequence is 16 residues long. The CDR3 sequence is CASSLGTGITNYGYTF. CDR3 nucleotides: TGCGCCAGCAGCTTGGGGACAGGGATTACTAACTATGGCTACACCTTC.